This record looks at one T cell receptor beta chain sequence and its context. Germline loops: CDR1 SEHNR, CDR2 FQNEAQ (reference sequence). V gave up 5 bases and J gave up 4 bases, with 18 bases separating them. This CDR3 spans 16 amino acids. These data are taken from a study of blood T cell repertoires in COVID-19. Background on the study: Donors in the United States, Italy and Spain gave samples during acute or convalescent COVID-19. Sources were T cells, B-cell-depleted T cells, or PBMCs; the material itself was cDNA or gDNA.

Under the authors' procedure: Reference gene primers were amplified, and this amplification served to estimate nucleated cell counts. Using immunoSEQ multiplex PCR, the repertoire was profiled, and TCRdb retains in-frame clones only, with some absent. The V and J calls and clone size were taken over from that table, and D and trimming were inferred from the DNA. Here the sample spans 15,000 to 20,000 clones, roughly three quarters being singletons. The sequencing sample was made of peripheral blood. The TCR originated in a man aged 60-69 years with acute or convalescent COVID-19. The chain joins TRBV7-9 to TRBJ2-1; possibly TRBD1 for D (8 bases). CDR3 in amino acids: CASSSGTGKEYNEQFF. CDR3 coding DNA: TGTGCCAGCAGCAGCGGGACAGGCAAAGAGTACAATGAGCAGTTCTTC.